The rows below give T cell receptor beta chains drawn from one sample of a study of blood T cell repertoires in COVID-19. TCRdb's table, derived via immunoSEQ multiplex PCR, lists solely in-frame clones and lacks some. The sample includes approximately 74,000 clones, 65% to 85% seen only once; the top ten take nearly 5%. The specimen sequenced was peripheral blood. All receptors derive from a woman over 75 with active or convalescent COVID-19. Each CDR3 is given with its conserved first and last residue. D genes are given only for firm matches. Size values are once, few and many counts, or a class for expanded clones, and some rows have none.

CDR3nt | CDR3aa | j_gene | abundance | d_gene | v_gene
TGTGCCAGCTCATTAGAGACAGGGACCATTTTGAATGAGCAGTTCTTC | CASSLETGTILNEQFF | TRBJ2-1 | - | TRBD1 | TRBV18
TGTGCCAGCAGTTTACCCGGACTAGCGGGACGCACAGATACGCAGTATTTT | CASSLPGLAGRTDTQYF | TRBJ2-3 | - | TRBD2 | TRBV27
TGTGCCTGGAGTGTACCCCCGTCGGCAGGGCCTTCTGGAAACACCATATATTTT | CAWSVPPSAGPSGNTIYF | TRBJ1-3 | - | - | TRBV30
TGTGCCAGTAGTGTCCGTGCGGGCACAGATACGCAGTATTTT | CASSVRAGTDTQYF | TRBJ2-3 | - | - | TRBV19
TGTGCCAGCAGCTGGGACAGGGGGGCCCCAGCCCGGAATTCACCCCTCCACTTT | CASSWDRGAPARNSPLHF | TRBJ1-6 | - | TRBD1 | TRBV2
TGTGCCAGCAGTGTCAAGAGGAGGAGCACCACAGATACGCAGTATTTT | CASSVKRRSTTDTQYF | TRBJ2-3 | - | - | TRBV28
TGTGCCATCAGTGTGGAGGTGAACACCGGGGAGCTGTTTTTT | CAISVEVNTGELFF | TRBJ2-2 | - | - | TRBV10-3
TGTGCCAGCAGCTTAGCACAAGAAGAAAAACTGTTTTTT | CASSLAQEEKLFF | TRBJ1-4 | - | - | TRBV7-2
TGTGCCAGCAGCTTAGGAGAGCAGGGATATGGGGCCCTCCACTTT | CASSLGEQGYGALHF | TRBJ1-6 | - | - | TRBV7-2
TGTGCCAGCAGCATCCTACCCGGGGGGGGGCTAGCGGTAGAGACCCAGTACTTC | CASSILPGGGLAVETQYF | TRBJ2-5 | - | - | TRBV21-1
TGCGCCAGCAGGCTGACAGGGTCGGAGACCCAGTACTTC | CASRLTGSETQYF | TRBJ2-5 | - | TRBD1 | TRBV5-1
TGTGCCAGCAGTGAAGCGACAGTGTTGAACACTGAAGCTTTCTTT | CASSEATVLNTEAFF | TRBJ1-1 | - | - | TRBV6-1
TGTGCCAGCAGCTCGGACAGGTTCTACGAGCAGTGCTTC | CASSSDRFYEQCF | TRBJ2-7 | - | TRBD1 | TRBV5-6
TGTGCCAGTAGTATAGAACGACAGGGTGGAACCGGGGAGCTGTTTTTT | CASSIERQGGTGELFF | TRBJ2-2 | - | TRBD1 | TRBV19
TGTGCCAGCAGCCAACCAGGGTTTGGTGTGGGAGGCTACACCTTC | CASSQPGFGVGGYTF | TRBJ1-2 | - | - | TRBV3-1/TRBV3-2
TGCGCCAGCAGCTTTACCGGGACAGGGACTGAAAAACTGTTTTTT | CASSFTGTGTEKLFF | TRBJ1-4 | - | TRBD1 | TRBV5-1
TGCGCCAGCAGCTTGGAATTAGCGGGAGTAATGTATACGCAGTATTTT | CASSLELAGVMYTQYF | TRBJ2-3 | - | TRBD2 | TRBV5-1
TGTGCCACCAGCAGAGATCTGAAAGCTACAGATACGCAGTATTTT | CATSRDLKATDTQYF | TRBJ2-3 | - | - | TRBV15
TGTGCCAGCAGGGGGCGGAGCTACGAGCAGTACTTC | CASRGRSYEQYF | TRBJ2-7 | - | - | TRBV6-6
TGTGCCAGCAGTCCTTGGACTCATAACACTGAAGCTTTCTTT | CASSPWTHNTEAFF | TRBJ1-1 | - | - | TRBV28
TGTGCCAGCAGTTACTTGCACAGAAATCAGCCCCAGCATTTT | CASSYLHRNQPQHF | TRBJ1-5 | - | - | TRBV6-6
TGTGCCAGCAGTTTATGGGGGGGGGTAGTTTACTACACCTTC | CASSLWGGVVYYTF | TRBJ1-2 | - | - | TRBV28
TGTGCCAGCAGTTTCTTCCCCTATGGCTACACCTTC | CASSFFPYGYTF | TRBJ1-2 | - | - | TRBV28
TGTGCCAGCAGCTTAGTAGCGGGGGGCGGAGAGACCCAGTACTTC | CASSLVAGGGETQYF | TRBJ2-5 | - | TRBD2 | TRBV7-2
TGTGCCACCAGCAGAGGGACAGGGTCAGATACGCAGTATTTT | CATSRGTGSDTQYF | TRBJ2-3 | - | TRBD1 | TRBV15
TGTGCCAGCAGCCAAGATCAAGGGACTAGCGTCTACAATGAGCAGTTCTTC | CASSQDQGTSVYNEQFF | TRBJ2-1 | - | TRBD2 | TRBV3-1/TRBV3-2
TGCGCCAGCAGCTTGGCGACTACCTGGGTTTTT | CASSLATTWVF | TRBJ2-3 | - | - | TRBV5-1
TGTGCCAGCAGCGAGGGGGGGAGCCCCACAGATACGCAGTATTTT | CASSEGGSPTDTQYF | TRBJ2-3 | - | - | TRBV2
TGCAGCGTTGGGCTAGCGGGAGCGATGGCTGAGCAGTTCTTC | CSVGLAGAMAEQFF | TRBJ2-1 | once | TRBD2 | TRBV29-1
TGTGCCAGCAGCGTAGGACAGGCATACGGAAACACCATATATTTT | CASSVGQAYGNTIYF | TRBJ1-3 | - | - | TRBV9
TGTGCCAGCAGTGAACGGGGTGGGAAGACCCAGTACTTC | CASSERGGKTQYF | TRBJ2-5 | - | - | TRBV2
TGTGCCAGCAGTGGAAGGACAGGGGCCTACTATGGCTACACCTTC | CASSGRTGAYYGYTF | TRBJ1-2 | - | TRBD1 | TRBV27
TGTGCCTGGACCGGGGATGTGAGCACTGAAGCTTTCTTT | CAWTGDVSTEAFF | TRBJ1-1 | - | - | TRBV30
TGTGCCAGCAGAGTACAGGGTGTATTCGGTTCACCCCTCCACTTT | CASRVQGVFGSPLHF | TRBJ1-6 | - | - | TRBV2
TGTGCCAGCTCACCACCCCCCGGGGACACTGAAGCTTTCTTT | CASSPPPGDTEAFF | TRBJ1-1 | - | - | TRBV18
TGCGCCAGCAGCTTGCCTGCCGGGGGGCCGAACACTGAAGCTTTCTTT | CASSLPAGGPNTEAFF | TRBJ1-1 | - | - | TRBV5-1
TGTGCCAGCAGTGAAGGCTACAGGGCCTCCGGGGATGGCTACACCTTC | CASSEGYRASGDGYTF | TRBJ1-2 | - | - | TRBV6-1
TGTGCCAGCAGTCTGGGACTAGCGAACACCGGGGAGCTGTTTTTT | CASSLGLANTGELFF | TRBJ2-2 | - | TRBD2 | TRBV6-2/TRBV6-3